Listed below are T cell receptor beta chains from one sample, sequenced in a study of radiotherapy plus CTLA-4 blockade in lung cancer. Sequenced by immunoSEQ multiplex PCR; TCRdb stores in-frame clones only, minus some. The data hold tens of thousands of clones, with roughly 85% observed a single time. Sequenced here: peripheral blood, sampled from a patient treated with radiotherapy plus ipilimumab. These TCRs come from a human donor with non-small cell lung cancer who had stable disease on radiotherapy plus ipilimumab. Both conserved end residues are part of each CDR3. D genes are given only for firm matches. Part of the rows lack a size; the others show once, few, many or a class for expanded clones.

CDR3 protein | CDR3 DNA | D gene | J gene | clone size | V gene
CASSRAGAAYEQYF | TGTGCCAGCAGCAGAGCAGGGGCTGCATACGAGCAGTACTTC | NA | TRBJ2-7 | once | TRBV7-9
CASSPTSAHNYGYTF | TGTGCCAGCTCACCGACCTCAGCACATAACTATGGCTACACCTTC | NA | TRBJ1-2 | NA | TRBV18
CSVPLGGYGYTF | TGCAGCGTCCCGTTGGGGGGGTATGGCTACACCTTC | NA | TRBJ1-2 | NA | TRBV29-1
CASSLGAGVGNEQFF | TGTGCCAGCAGCTTAGGGGCGGGAGTCGGAAATGAGCAGTTCTTC | TRBD2 | TRBJ2-1 | NA | TRBV13
CASSARQGETQYF | TGTGCCAGTAGTGCCCGACAGGGAGAGACCCAGTACTTC | TRBD1 | TRBJ2-5 | NA | TRBV19
CASSLGAYNSPLHF | TGTGCCAGCAGCTTAGGAGCTTATAATTCACCCCTCCACTTT | NA | TRBJ1-6 | NA | TRBV7-6
CASSLTSDYNEQFF | TGTGCCAGCAGCTTGACTAGCGACTACAATGAGCAGTTCTTC | TRBD2 | TRBJ2-1 | NA | TRBV7-3
CASSVGGGFGGYTF | TGTGCCAGCAGCGTAGGTGGGGGGTTCGGAGGCTACACCTTC | NA | TRBJ1-2 | NA | TRBV9
CASSPGGTANEKLFF | TGTGCCAGCAGCCCTGGGGGGACGGCTAATGAAAAACTGTTTTTT | NA | TRBJ1-4 | NA | TRBV11-3
CASRLGGLGTGELFF | TGTGCCAGCAGGTTGGGAGGGTTAGGCACCGGGGAGCTGTTTTTT | TRBD2 | TRBJ2-2 | NA | TRBV5-6
CASSQRSGSYEQYF | TGTGCCAGCAGCCAGCGGTCCGGATCCTACGAGCAGTACTTC | NA | TRBJ2-7 | NA | TRBV7-2
CASRTSGTYEQYF | TGTGCCAGTAGGACTAGCGGGACCTACGAGCAGTACTTC | TRBD2 | TRBJ2-7 | few | TRBV19
CASSLEPAGAITEAFF | TGCGCCAGCAGCTTGGAACCTGCGGGGGCTATCACTGAAGCTTTCTTT | NA | TRBJ1-1 | once | TRBV5-1
CTSSHPVAGDRETQYF | TGCACCAGCAGCCACCCAGTAGCGGGAGATCGAGAGACCCAGTACTTC | NA | TRBJ2-5 | once | TRBV1
CASSKVARCKSYNEQFF | TGTGCCAGCAGCAAAGTGGCCAGGTGCAAGTCCTACAATGAGCAGTTCTTC | NA | TRBJ2-1 | NA | TRBV21-1
CASSFGQTTEAFF | TGTGCCAGCAGTTTTGGACAAACCACTGAAGCTTTCTTT | NA | TRBJ1-1 | NA | TRBV6-5
CASSDGGGGTDTQYF | TGCGCCAGCAGTGATGGCGGGGGTGGCACAGATACGCAGTATTTT | TRBD2 | TRBJ2-3 | NA | TRBV10-2
CASSLGIPSPHSNQPQHF | TGTGCCAGCAGCTTAGGAATCCCCAGCCCGCACAGCAATCAGCCCCAGCATTTT | NA | TRBJ1-5 | NA | TRBV7-9
CASSPSTRQETQYF | TGTGCCAGCAGCCCTTCGACTAGGCAAGAGACCCAGTACTTC | NA | TRBJ2-5 | NA | TRBV5-4
CASSLGTGGASYGYTF | TGTGCCAGCTCACTCGGGACAGGGGGCGCGTCCTATGGCTACACCTTC | TRBD1 | TRBJ1-2 | NA | TRBV18
CASSILRLEDRGRPQHF | TGTGCCAGTAGTATATTGCGTTTAGAGGACCGCGGTCGGCCCCAGCATTTT | NA | TRBJ1-5 | once | TRBV19
CASSLRHTNTEAFF | TGTGCCAGCAGCCTTAGACACACGAACACTGAAGCTTTCTTT | NA | TRBJ1-1 | NA | TRBV14
CASSVDPRDRGRITDTQYF | TGTGCCAGCAGCGTAGACCCAAGGGACAGGGGGCGCATCACAGATACGCAGTATTTT | TRBD1 | TRBJ2-3 | NA | TRBV9
CATSRDRGFNTQYF | TGTGCCACCAGCAGAGATCGGGGATTTAATACGCAGTATTTT | NA | TRBJ2-3 | once | TRBV15
CASSSGGGGEQFF | TGTGCCAGCAGCTCCGGAGGAGGGGGGGAGCAGTTCTTC | NA | TRBJ2-1 | NA | TRBV7-6
CASMERTGTEAFF | TGTGCCAGTATGGAGAGGACGGGGACTGAAGCTTTCTTT | NA | TRBJ1-1 | few | TRBV19
CASSLIREGDTQYF | TGTGCCAGCAGCTTGATTAGGGAAGGAGATACGCAGTATTTT | NA | TRBJ2-3 | NA | TRBV5-4
CASSQEAGYSPLHF | TGTGCCAGCAGCCAAGAGGCAGGCTATTCACCCCTCCACTTT | NA | TRBJ1-6 | NA | TRBV14
CSVEGGLGTEAFF | TGCAGCGTTGAAGGTGGGCTTGGCACTGAAGCTTTCTTT | NA | TRBJ1-1 | NA | TRBV29-1
CASSALAGSTDTQYF | TGTGCCAGCAGTGCCTTAGCGGGGAGCACAGATACGCAGTATTTT | TRBD2 | TRBJ2-3 | NA | TRBV6-1
CASRLGGVSNQPQHF | TGTGCCAGCAGATTAGGGGGGGTTAGTAATCAGCCCCAGCATTTT | NA | TRBJ1-5 | NA | TRBV28
CASSFSLLGVGELFF | TGTGCCAGCAGTTTCTCCCTACTCGGAGTGGGGGAGCTGTTTTTT | NA | TRBJ2-2 | NA | TRBV27
CASSESPSPRTGPGQPQHF | TGTGCCAGCAGTGAAAGCCCTTCGCCCAGGACAGGGCCAGGTCAGCCCCAGCATTTT | TRBD1 | TRBJ1-5 | NA | TRBV2
CASSQVRNQETQYF | TGCGCCAGCAGCCAAGTTAGGAACCAAGAGACCCAGTACTTC | NA | TRBJ2-5 | once | TRBV4-1
CASSQNPGQGVGEQFF | TGTGCCAGCAGCCAAAACCCGGGACAGGGGGTGGGGGAGCAGTTCTTC | TRBD1 | TRBJ2-1 | NA | TRBV4-2
CASSFRDVANEKLFF | TGTGCCAGTAGTTTCCGGGACGTAGCTAATGAAAAACTGTTTTTT | NA | TRBJ1-4 | few | TRBV19
CASSEGQPASGNTIYF | TGTGCCAGCAGCGAGGGACAGCCAGCCTCTGGAAACACCATATATTTT | TRBD1 | TRBJ1-3 | NA | TRBV7-9
CAISGRSGGDGDEQYF | TGTGCCATCAGTGGCCGCTCGGGGGGAGACGGGGACGAGCAGTACTTC | TRBD2 | TRBJ2-7 | NA | TRBV10-3
CASSATGYGYTF | TGTGCCAGCAGTGCGACAGGGTATGGCTACACCTTC | TRBD1 | TRBJ1-2 | NA | TRBV27
CAWREDTVNTEAFF | TGTGCCTGGAGGGAGGACACCGTGAACACTGAAGCTTTCTTT | NA | TRBJ1-1 | NA | TRBV30
CASSILGLAENEQFF | TGTGCCAGTAGTATCTTGGGACTAGCGGAAAATGAGCAGTTCTTC | TRBD2 | TRBJ2-1 | NA | TRBV19
CATGEAISGYTF | TGTGCCACAGGGGAGGCGATAAGTGGCTACACCTTC | NA | TRBJ1-2 | few | TRBV7-9
CASSSSGARNEQYF | TGTGCCAGCAGCTCTTCGGGGGCGCGGAACGAGCAGTACTTC | NA | TRBJ2-7 | NA | TRBV7-9
CGAGQSNQPQHF | TGTGGCGCTGGGCAGTCCAATCAGCCCCAGCATTTT | NA | TRBJ1-5 | NA | TRBV2
CASSAWTSSDGGYTF | TGTGCCAGCAGCGCCTGGACATCGTCGGATGGGGGCTACACCTTC | NA | TRBJ1-2 | NA | TRBV7-9
CASSQEGPYYGYTF | TGTGCCAGCAGCCAAGAAGGGCCTTACTATGGCTACACCTTC | NA | TRBJ1-2 | NA | TRBV14
CASRPESTDTQYF | TGTGCCAGCAGACCTGAGAGCACAGATACGCAGTATTTT | NA | TRBJ2-3 | once | TRBV27
CASSAPWGGADEQYF | TGTGCCAGCAGTGCCCCGTGGGGGGGCGCGGACGAGCAGTACTTC | NA | TRBJ2-7 | NA | TRBV28
CASSLEWSTDTQYF | TGTGCCAGCAGCTTAGAGTGGAGCACAGATACGCAGTATTTT | NA | TRBJ2-3 | NA | TRBV13
CASRLAPENTEAFF | TGTGCAAGTCGCTTAGCGCCGGAGAACACTGAAGCTTTCTTT | NA | TRBJ1-1 | NA | TRBV12-2
CASLRDSDWGEQFF | TGTGCCAGCCTCCGGGACAGCGATTGGGGTGAGCAGTTCTTC | TRBD1 | TRBJ2-1 | NA | TRBV19
CASSATWGNEKLFF | TGTGCCAGCAGTGCCACATGGGGGAATGAAAAACTGTTTTTT | NA | TRBJ1-4 | NA | TRBV6-1
CASSPRQVGPSEQYF | TGTGCCAGCAGCCCGAGACAGGTTGGCCCCTCCGAGCAGTACTTC | NA | TRBJ2-7 | NA | TRBV7-2
CASSEALRQYNSPLHF | TGTGCCAGCAGTGAAGCGCTTCGCCAGTATAATTCACCCCTCCACTTT | NA | TRBJ1-6 | NA | TRBV6-1
CAWSASVIAKNIQYF | TGTGCCTGGAGTGCATCGGTGATAGCCAAAAACATTCAGTACTTC | NA | TRBJ2-4 | NA | TRBV30
CSVGDRGSGNTIYF | TGCAGCGTTGGGGACAGGGGCTCTGGAAACACCATATATTTT | TRBD1 | TRBJ1-3 | NA | TRBV29-1
CASSPGRNSGANVLTF | TGTGCCAGCAGCCCAGGACGGAACTCTGGGGCCAACGTCCTGACTTTC | NA | TRBJ2-6 | NA | TRBV5-6
CASSILLQGNYNEQFF | TGTGCCAGTAGTATACTTTTACAGGGAAACTACAATGAGCAGTTCTTC | NA | TRBJ2-1 | NA | TRBV19
CASSLLSGSQETQYF | TGCGCCAGCAGCCTTCTCTCAGGGAGCCAAGAGACCCAGTACTTC | NA | TRBJ2-5 | NA | TRBV5-1
CASSSLAGPGGEQYF | TGCGCCAGCAGCTCGCTGGCCGGGCCCGGAGGAGAGCAGTACTTC | NA | TRBJ2-7 | NA | TRBV5-1